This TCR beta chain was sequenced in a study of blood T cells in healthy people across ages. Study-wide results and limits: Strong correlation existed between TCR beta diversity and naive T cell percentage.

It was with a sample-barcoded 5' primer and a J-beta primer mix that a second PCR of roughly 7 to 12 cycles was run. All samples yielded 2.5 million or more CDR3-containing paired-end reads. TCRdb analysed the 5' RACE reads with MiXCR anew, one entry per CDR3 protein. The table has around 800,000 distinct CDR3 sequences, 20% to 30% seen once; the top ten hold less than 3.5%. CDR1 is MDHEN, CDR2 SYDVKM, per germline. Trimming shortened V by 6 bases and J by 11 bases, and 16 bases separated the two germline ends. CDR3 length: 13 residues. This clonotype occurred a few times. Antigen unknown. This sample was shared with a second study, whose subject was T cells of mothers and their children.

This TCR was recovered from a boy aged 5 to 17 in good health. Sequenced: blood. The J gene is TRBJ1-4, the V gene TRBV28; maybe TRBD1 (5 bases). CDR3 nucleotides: TGTGCCAGCAGGGCGAGACAGAGAGATAAACTGTTTTTT. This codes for CASRARQRDKLFF.